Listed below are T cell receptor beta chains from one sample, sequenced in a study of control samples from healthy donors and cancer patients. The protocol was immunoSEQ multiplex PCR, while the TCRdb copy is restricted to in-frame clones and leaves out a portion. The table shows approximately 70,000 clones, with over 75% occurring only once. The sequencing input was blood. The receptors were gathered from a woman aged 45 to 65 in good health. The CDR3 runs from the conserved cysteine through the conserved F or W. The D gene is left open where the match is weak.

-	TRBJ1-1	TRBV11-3	CASSLREGSTEAFF	TGTGCCAGCAGCTTAAGGGAAGGGAGCACTGAAGCTTTCTTT
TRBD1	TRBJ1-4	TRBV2	CATTDRRGEKLFF	TGTGCCACGACGGACAGGCGGGGTGAAAAACTGTTTTTT
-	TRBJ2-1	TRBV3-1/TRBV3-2	CASSLFYNEQFF	TGTGCCAGCAGCCTTTTCTACAATGAGCAGTTCTTC
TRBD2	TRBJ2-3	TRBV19	CSTLQGTMGTDTQYF	TGTTCCACACTCCAAGGGACTATGGGCACAGATACGCAGTATTTT
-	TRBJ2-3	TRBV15	CATSRDRAAGDTQYF	TGTGCCACCAGCAGAGATCGAGCCGCGGGAGATACGCAGTATTTT
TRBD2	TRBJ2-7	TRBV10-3	CASVPGLATDTSYEQYF	TGTGCCTCAGTCCCGGGACTAGCGACCGATACCTCCTACGAGCAGTACTTC
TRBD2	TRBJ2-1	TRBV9	CASRGLAGDNEQFF	TGTGCCAGCAGAGGACTAGCGGGGGACAATGAGCAGTTCTTC
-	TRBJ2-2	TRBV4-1	CASSQETSGLLAGELFF	TGCGCCAGCAGCCAAGAAACCTCGGGACTCCTAGCCGGGGAGCTGTTTTTT
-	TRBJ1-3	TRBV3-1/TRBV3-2	CASSQGASGNTIYF	TGTGCCAGCAGCCAAGGGGCGTCCGGAAACACCATATATTTT
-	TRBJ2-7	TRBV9	CASSVEWGLNYEQYF	TGTGCCAGCAGCGTAGAATGGGGGCTTAACTACGAGCAGTACTTC
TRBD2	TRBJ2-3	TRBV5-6	CASSFLSSGITDTQYF	TGTGCCAGCAGCTTTCTTAGTAGCGGGATCACAGATACGCAGTATTTT
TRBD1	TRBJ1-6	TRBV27	CASTLTGTGGGIYNSPLHF	TGTGCCAGCACTCTAACCGGGACAGGGGGTGGAATCTATAATTCACCCCTCCACTTT
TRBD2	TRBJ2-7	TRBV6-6	CASSYSAGGGEQYF	TGTGCCAGCAGTTACTCGGCGGGAGGGGGCGAGCAGTACTTC
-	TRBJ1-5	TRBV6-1	CASSEWSGSNQPQHF	TGTGCCAGCAGTGAATGGAGTGGTAGCAATCAGCCCCAGCATTTT
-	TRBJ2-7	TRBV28	CASTPPVAGSYEQYF	TGTGCCAGCACACCCCCCGTGGCCGGTTCCTACGAGCAGTACTTC
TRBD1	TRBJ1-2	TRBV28	CASITGTDYGYTF	TGTGCCAGCATCACCGGGACAGACTATGGCTACACCTTC
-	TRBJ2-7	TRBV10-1	CASSESKMGSYEQYF	TGCGCCAGCAGTGAGTCGAAAATGGGTTCCTACGAGCAGTACTTC
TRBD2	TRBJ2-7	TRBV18	CASSPPETSALYEQYF	TGTGCCAGCTCACCACCTGAGACTAGCGCGTTGTACGAGCAGTACTTC